The TCR beta chain described here comes from a study of T cell repertoires in cytomegalovirus infection (dated by TCRdb to between 2018 and 2021). Context from the whole study: Because public TCR beta signatures pointed to carriage of CMV infection together with the matching HLA type, the HLA type of each donor mattered for the analysis. The full study reports these points: Carriers of CMV infection plus the relevant HLA type were discriminated by the cumulative frequency of public TCR beta family members in the study cohort and in an independent roughly 340-donor cohort. The ex vivo response was dominated by HLA-C-restricted CMV-specific TCR beta clonotypes, which also provided the single most frequent clonotype in two of eight donors.

This clonotype was observed at least ten times. Its antigen is not yet known. Per-nucleotide qualities are absent, and no much larger clonotype sits a single base away. Taken from the germline V gene, the CDR1 and CDR2 loops are MGHDK and SYGVNS. Trimming at the junction amounts to 2 bases on V and 5 bases on J, and the germline ends lie 24 bases apart. Inclusive of the bounding cysteine and phenylalanine, the CDR3 is 18 residues long. The sequence is cut down to CDR3 DNA, 54 bases in frame from base 1. TCRdb names Illumina HiSeq 1500 as the instrument used. TCRdb reanalyzed the raw reads on its own, using fastp at Q25 for trimming and MiXCR for clone calling, and kept in-frame beta chains. Rows merge per CDR3 protein into single entries with the most common DNA and genes. The sample includes more than 140,000 distinct CDR3 sequences, with roughly 6.5% observed a single time. Together, the top ten hold about 20% of the sample.

Recombination linked TRBV25-1 to TRBJ1-1; the D gene is perhaps TRBD1, on 6 matching bases. The TCR comes from a human donor in good health (CMV status not recorded). Some clones in this sample may be carry-over from other donors' samples. The material sequenced was PBMCs. The sequenced DNA: TGTGCCAGCAGTGAAAAAGGGACAAGGGCTGAGGTGGGGACTGAAGCTTTCTTT. It is translated as CASSEKGTRAEVGTEAFF.